Listed here are 22 T cell receptor beta chains from one sample, sequenced in a study of blood T cell repertoires in COVID-19. TCRdb's table, derived via immunoSEQ multiplex PCR, lists solely in-frame clones and lacks some. The sample has 140,000 to 150,000 clones, 80% seen once. Sequenced input: peripheral blood. These receptors all come from a man in his sixties or seventies who had recovered from COVID-19.

The J gene is TRBJ2-3, the V gene TRBV7-7, with TRBD2 matching 13 bases. With 5 bases clipped from V and 0 bases from J, the junction kept 2 bases outside the gene matches. The germline gives CDR1 SSHAT, CDR2 FNYEAQ (reference sequence). This CDR3 comprises 16 residues. The CDR3 sequence: CASSTGLAGSTDTQYF. For the CDR3, the DNA is TGTGCCAGCAGCACGGGACTAGCGGGAAGCACAGATACGCAGTATTTT.

This sequence joins TRBV6-5 and TRBJ2-2; 10 bases are shared with TRBD2. The CDR3 runs to 16 residues. CDR1 MNHEY and CDR2 SVGAGI come from the germline V gene. After removal of 2 bases from V and 3 bases from J, the junction contained 3 bases not matched to a gene. The CDR3 nucleotides read TGTGCCAGCAGTTACCGTCTAGCGGGGGACACCGGGGAGCTGTTTTTT. Translating gives CASSYRLAGDTGELFF.

In this sample, this clone turned up a few times. This chain uses TRBV6-5 with TRBJ2-2; 8 nucleotides align to TRBD2. Losses at the gene ends were 1 base for V and 1 base for J; bases not matched to a gene: 2. In germline, CDR1 is MNHEY, CDR2 SVGAGI. The length of the CDR3 is 16 residues. This CDR3 reads CASSYFAGGNTGELFF. In DNA form, the CDR3 reads TGTGCCAGCAGTTACTTTGCGGGAGGGAACACCGGGGAGCTGTTTTTT.

There are many counts of this clone. The CDR3: CASRQGAGQPQHF. CDR3 bases: TGTGCCAGCAGACAGGGGGCCGGTCAGCCCCAGCATTTT. This chain uses TRBV3-1 (or the pseudogene TRBV3-2) with TRBJ1-5, with 9 nucleotides matching TRBD1. After removal of 6 bases from V and 6 bases from J, the junction contained 3 bases not matched to a gene. CDR1 is LGHDT, CDR2 YNNKEL, per germline (reference sequence). This CDR3 has 13 residues.

The J gene is TRBJ2-5, the V gene TRBV7-6; 7 nucleotides match TRBD2. From germline, CDR1 is SGHVS and CDR2 FNYEAQ. J gave up 5 bases and V 5 bases, and 8 bases lay outside the gene matches. CDR3 size: 14 residues. The CDR3 sequence is CASSPRGSWETQYF. DNA of the CDR3: TGTGCCAGCAGCCCCCGCGGGAGCTGGGAGACCCAGTACTTC.

This chain links TRBV5-8 with TRBJ2-7, with TRBD2 matching over 8 bases. With V trimmed by 0 bases and J by 3 bases, 2 bases remained unmatched. There are 14 residues in the CDR3. Germline assignment: CDR1 SGHTS and CDR2 YDEGEE. CDR3 protein: CASSLVSGVYEQYF. CDR3 DNA sequence: TGTGCCAGCAGCTTGGTTAGCGGGGTCTACGAGCAGTACTTC.

This chain joins TRBV27 and TRBJ2-7; 7 bases fit TRBD2. Germline V gene sequence: CDR1 MNHEY, CDR2 SMNVEV (reference sequence). Trimming removed 2 bases from V and 3 bases from J; junction bases left unmatched: 4. The CDR3 is 14 amino acids. The CDR3 loop reads CASSLNGGVYEQYF. CDR3 sequence (DNA): TGTGCCAGCAGTTTAAATGGGGGGGTCTACGAGCAGTACTTC.

The chain has TRBV19 and TRBJ2-7, with D tentatively TRBD1 (5 bases). This CDR3 has 14 amino acids. The V and J ends lost 6 bases and 0 bases respectively, with 12 bases between them. The germline CDR1 and CDR2 sequences are LNHDA and SQIVND (reference sequence). DNA of the CDR3: TGTGCCAGTAGCAGACAGAAAAGCTCCTACGAGCAGTACTTC. Encoded protein: CASSRQKSSYEQYF.

The rearrangement joins TRBV9 to TRBJ2-1; 7 bases match TRBD2. The length of the CDR3 is 17 residues. Looked up from germline, CDR1 is SGDLS and CDR2 is YYNGEE. The J segment lost 7 bases and the V segment lost 4 bases, leaving 17 bases of the junction unmatched. The CDR3 DNA reads TGTGCCAGCAGCCGAAACATTCTAGCGGTCGTCCGGAATGAGCAGTTCTTC. The encoded protein is CASSRNILAVVRNEQFF.

The chain employs TRBV4-1 and TRBJ2-3; possibly TRBD2 for D (5 bases). The CDR3 loop spans 18 amino acids. Trimming stripped 1 base from V and 0 bases from J, with 17 bases between. Germline values: CDR1 MGHRA, CDR2 YSYEKL. CDR3 in amino acids: CASSQGVGAGLSTDTQYF. Written as DNA, the CDR3 is TGCGCCAGCAGCCAAGGGGTGGGAGCCGGCCTAAGCACAGATACGCAGTATTTT.

The CDR3 nucleotides read TGTGCCAGTAGTATAGTGCACAGCTCCTACGAGCAGTACTTC. This translates into CASSIVHSSYEQYF. The V call is TRBV19, the J call TRBJ2-7; D not certain. The CDR3 totals 14 residues. V was trimmed by 1 base and J by 0 bases, leaving 7 bases between them. The V gene's germline CDR1 is LNHDA and CDR2 SQIVND (reference sequence).

This clone was seen once. The gene calls are TRBV9 and TRBJ2-5, with D tentatively TRBD1 (6 bases). V was shortened by 3 bases and J by 1 base, with 10 bases between the two germline ends. The CDR3 is made up of 14 amino acids. The V gene's germline CDR1 is SGDLS and CDR2 YYNGEE. The CDR3 sequence is CASSGGQPQETQYF. DNA for the CDR3: TGTGCCAGCAGCGGAGGACAGCCCCAAGAGACCCAGTACTTC.

V gene TRBV18 combines with J gene TRBJ2-3, with D tentatively TRBD2 (6 bases). The CDR3 consists of 14 residues. Germline V gives CDR1 KGHSH, CDR2 LQKENI. The V end lost 6 bases, the J end lost 0 bases, and 10 bases lay between the germline ends. CDR3 in amino acids: CASSDRESTDTQYF. In DNA form, the CDR3 reads TGTGCCAGCTCGGACCGGGAGAGCACAGATACGCAGTATTTT.

The CDR3 nucleotides are TGTGCCAGCAGCTTGGGTCGGTACCAAGAGACCCAGTACTTC. Amino acids: CASSLGRYQETQYF. The V call is TRBV5-5, the J call TRBJ2-5; unclear D gene. Trimming stripped 0 bases from V and 0 bases from J, with 6 bases between. CDR3 length: 14 amino acids. The V gene's germline CDR1 is SGHKS and CDR2 YYEKEE (reference sequence).

In its sample, this clone was seen once. The chain joins TRBV7-8 to TRBJ1-6; D call uncertain. V shed 4 bases and J shed 7 bases, with 11 bases lying between them. Per germline, CDR1 SGHVS and CDR2 FQNEAQ. The CDR3 runs to 14 residues. The CDR3 is CASSSVQYNSPLHF. The CDR3 nucleotides read TGTGCCAGCAGCTCCGTTCAGTACAATTCACCCCTCCACTTT.

The rearrangement uses TRBV9 and TRBJ2-3, with 11 nucleotides matching TRBD2. Germline V gene sequence: CDR1 SGDLS, CDR2 YYNGEE. Losses at the gene ends were 2 bases for V and 2 bases for J; bases not matched to a gene: 4. This CDR3 has 16 residues. CDR3 region: CASSVWGLADTDTQYF. The CDR3 DNA reads as TGTGCCAGCAGCGTTTGGGGACTAGCGGACACAGATACGCAGTATTTT.

This clone was seen only a few times. The rearrangement uses TRBV19 and TRBJ2-2; a possible D gene is TRBD2 (5 bases). With 10 bases removed from V and 1 base from J, the gap between germline ends came to 13 bases. The CDR3 runs 14 residues. Germline CDR1 LNHDA, CDR2 SQIVND (reference sequence). CDR3 in amino acids: CATNTGLNTGELFF. The CDR3, as DNA: TGTGCCACAAATACCGGACTGAACACCGGGGAGCTGTTTTTT.

The V call is TRBV18, the J call TRBJ1-2; D uncertain. Germline V gene data show CDR1 as KGHSH and CDR2 as LQKENI. The CDR3 is 14 residues long. V lost 4 bases, J lost 8 bases, and 17 bases lay in between. The CDR3 DNA sequence: TGTGCCAGCTCACGGGCAATGCCGACGGGAGGCTACACCTTC. Residues: CASSRAMPTGGYTF.

The chain combines TRBV2 with TRBJ1-3, with TRBD1 as a possible D gene (5 bases). Germline V gene lookup returns CDR1 SNHLY and CDR2 FYNNEI. This CDR3 is 14 amino acids long. Trimming removed 4 bases from V and 6 bases from J, with 13 bases in between. In nucleotides, the CDR3 is TGTGCCAGCAGTGCCACAAGGGGCATAAACACCATATATTTT. Translating gives CASSATRGINTIYF.

In this sample, this clone turned up a few times. V usage is TRBV3-1 (or the pseudogene TRBV3-2) and J usage is TRBJ1-4; 8 nucleotides align to TRBD1. This CDR3 has 15 amino acids. V was pared by 4 bases and J by 3 bases, with 4 bases of the junction left unmatched. Germline assignment: CDR1 LGHDT and CDR2 YNNKEL (reference sequence). This CDR3 reads CASSPRTGPNEKLFF. In DNA form, the CDR3 reads TGTGCCAGCAGCCCCAGGACAGGGCCTAATGAAAAACTGTTTTTT.

This chain joins TRBV9 and TRBJ1-1, with 7 nucleotides matching TRBD1. V lost 3 bases and J lost 3; bases outside the gene matches: 5. Germline CDR1 reads SGDLS; CDR2 reads YYNGEE. This CDR3 contains 14 residues. The CDR3 protein is CASSASGGYTEAFF. Here the CDR3 DNA reads TGTGCCAGCAGCGCCTCAGGGGGGTACACTGAAGCTTTCTTT.

The chain employs TRBV4-1 and TRBJ2-5, with D possibly matching TRBD2 (5 bases). Trimming left V 1 base short and J 5 bases short, with 17 bases between. The V gene's germline CDR1 is MGHRA and CDR2 YSYEKL. This CDR3 comprises 16 residues. The CDR3 loop reads CASSQGRGHPEETQYF. CDR3 DNA sequence: TGCGCCAGCAGCCAAGGACGAGGGCACCCCGAGGAGACCCAGTACTTC.